At least ten counts were recorded for the clone carrying this T cell receptor beta chain. This entry comes from a study of T cells in Graves' hyperthyroidism and ophthalmopathy. CDR3 length equals 16 residues. V lost 5 bases to trimming and J lost 7 bases; unmatched junction nucleotides: 13. Germline assignment: CDR1 LNHDA and CDR2 SQIVND (reference sequence). RNA transcripts yielded amplified TCR beta CDR3 regions. The study used the HTBI primer set for a first-round RT-PCR of the TCR CDR3. TCRdb re-called the multiplex PCR reads with MiXCR, one entry per CDR3 protein. The top ten clones hold 25% to 30% of a sample with about 180,000 distinct CDR3 sequences, 17% of them seen once.

The sample taken for sequencing was blood. This clonotype originated in a woman between 45 and 60 years old with Graves' hyperthyroidism. This chain joins TRBV19 and TRBJ1-5, with TRBD1 matching 8 bases. As DNA, the CDR3 is TGTGCCAGTAGTGCCCACCCCGACAGGGGAACACAGCCCCAGCATTTT. Protein product: CASSAHPDRGTQPQHF.